The 25 T cell receptor beta chains reported below all come from one sample, sequenced in a study of blood T cell repertoires in COVID-19. The repertoire was sequenced with immunoSEQ multiplex PCR; TCRdb's copy has only in-frame clones and lacks some. Of roughly 56,000 clones in the sample, 80% to 95% were seen once. Sequencing was carried out using peripheral blood. The receptors originated from a man aged 50-59 years with active COVID-19.

The chain employs TRBV7-8 and TRBJ2-5, with D maybe TRBD2 (6 bases). This CDR3 has 16 amino acids. Trimming shortened V by 5 bases and J by 5 bases, and 21 bases separated the two germline ends. CDR1 and CDR2 (germline): SGHVS, FQNEAQ. This CDR3 reads CASSQGGRAGRETQYF. CDR3 DNA: TGTGCCAGCAGCCAGGGCGGAAGGGCAGGGAGGGAGACCCAGTACTTC.

This clone has a single count. This rearrangement joins TRBV20-1 to TRBJ1-4, with unresolved D. CDR3 length: 16 amino acids. Between the trimmed V and J ends, which lost 3 bases and 0 bases, there was a span of 14 bases. Germline V gene lookup returns CDR1 DFQATT and CDR2 SNEGSKA (reference sequence). The DNA of the CDR3 is TGCAGTGCTAGTATGGCGGTGAGGGCAACTAATGAAAAACTGTTTTTT. Protein sequence: CSASMAVRATNEKLFF.

The genes are TRBV5-4 and TRBJ2-2, with TRBD2 matching over 7 bases. There are 15 residues in the CDR3. Unmatched junction bases numbered 3, after V lost 1 base and J lost 3 bases. Germline CDR1 is SGHNT and CDR2 is YYREEE (reference sequence). CDR3: CASSLSSGYTGELFF. The CDR3 nucleotides are TGTGCCAGCAGCTTGAGTAGCGGGTACACCGGGGAGCTGTTTTTT.

Here the CDR3 DNA reads TGTGCCAGCAGTTCATTAGCGGGGGGGACAGATACGCAGTATTTT. This codes for CASSSLAGGTDTQYF. The chain links TRBV27 to TRBJ2-3; 11 bases are shared with TRBD2. CDR1 and CDR2 from the germline V gene are MNHEY and SMNVEV (reference sequence). Unmatched junction bases numbered 3, after V lost 4 bases and J lost 3 bases. The CDR3 is made up of 15 amino acids.

J is TRBJ2-7 and V is TRBV2; 8 nucleotides match TRBD1. V lost 9 bases and J lost 8; bases outside the gene matches: 12. CDR1 is SNHLY and CDR2 is FYNNEI in the germline V gene. There are 13 residues in the CDR3. CDR3 sequence: CASSGTGTTKQYF. The CDR3 DNA is TGTGCCAGTTCCGGGACAGGCACTACGAAGCAGTACTTC.

V and J are TRBV19 and TRBJ2-7; TRBD2 aligns across 10 bases. After removal of 2 bases from V and 0 bases from J, the junction contained 19 bases not matched to a gene. CDR1 LNHDA and CDR2 SQIVND come from the germline V gene (reference sequence). CDR3 length equals 21 residues. Written as DNA, the CDR3 is TGTGCCAGTAGTATAAGCGGGTGGGCTAGCGGGGGCCCCGTTAGCTCCTACGAGCAGTACTTC. It encodes CASSISGWASGGPVSSYEQYF.

Only one count was recorded for this clone. The chain uses TRBV6-5 and TRBJ1-5; perhaps TRBD1 as D (6 bases). Germline lookup yields CDR1 MNHEY and CDR2 SVGAGI. The CDR3 is made up of 15 amino acids. Trimming removed 6 bases from V and 0 bases from J, with 12 bases in between. The CDR3 DNA sequence: TGTGCCAGCAGCCCCGGACAGAATAGCAATCAGCCCCAGCATTTT. Its translation: CASSPGQNSNQPQHF.

The V gene is TRBV28, the J gene TRBJ1-3; tentative D call: TRBD1 (5 bases). This CDR3 spans 15 amino acids. Per the germline V gene, CDR1 is MDHEN and CDR2 is SYDVKM. Trimming cost V 3 bases and J 3 bases, with 12 bases left between them. In nucleotides, the CDR3 is TGTGCCAGCAGTTTGCTTTCGGGGGGTGGAAACACCATATATTTT. It translates to CASSLLSGGGNTIYF.

The chain uses TRBV5-4 and TRBJ1-2, with TRBD1 matching 7 bases. The CDR3 contains 17 residues. V shed 4 bases and J 7 bases; nucleotides not matched to a gene: 19. Germline V gives CDR1 SGHNT, CDR2 YYREEE (reference sequence). The CDR3 sequence: CASSQPSPSRQGGGYTF. The CDR3 nucleotides are TGTGCCAGCAGCCAACCGAGCCCCTCTAGACAGGGCGGTGGCTACACCTTC.

The gene calls are TRBV6-2 or TRBV6-3 and TRBJ2-3, with 13 bases fitting TRBD2. Germline CDR1 is MNHEY and CDR2 is SVGEGT. This CDR3 has 18 residues. Trimming took 5 bases from V and 2 from J; bases not matched to a gene: 10. The CDR3 DNA reads TGTGCCAGCAGTCGGACTAGCGGGGGTCCATTCTACACAGATACGCAGTATTTT. This gives the protein CASSRTSGGPFYTDTQYF.

J is TRBJ2-3 and V is TRBV7-3, with TRBD2 identical over 11 bases. Germline lookup yields CDR1 SGHTA and CDR2 FQGTGA. The CDR3 has 16 amino acids. With 5 bases clipped from V and 2 bases from J, the junction kept 6 bases outside the gene matches. The CDR3 nucleotides read TGTGCCAGCAGCGTAGGGACTAGCGGAACCACAGATACGCAGTATTTT. Translation gives CASSVGTSGTTDTQYF.

The rearrangement joins TRBV4-2 to TRBJ2-2, with 16 nucleotides matching TRBD2. The CDR3 is made up of 21 amino acids. CDR1 and CDR2 from the germline V gene are LGHNA and YNFKEQ. The junction had 16 bases not matched to a gene; V was cut back by 4 bases and J by 5 bases. The DNA for the CDR3 is TGTGCCAGCAGCCGGAGGGTCCCGGGACTAGCGGGGGGGCCAGAAACCGGGGAGCTGTTTTTT. Translating it yields CASSRRVPGLAGGPETGELFF.

The gene calls are TRBV12-3 or TRBV12-4 and TRBJ2-3, with D perhaps TRBD2 (5 bases). Trimming stripped 5 bases from V and 5 bases from J, with 5 bases between. The CDR3 is made up of 11 amino acids. CDR3 coding DNA: TGTGCCAGCAGTCGGGGAGATACGCAGTATTTT. It encodes CASSRGDTQYF.

The gene calls are TRBV3-1 (or the pseudogene TRBV3-2) and TRBJ1-1; D might be TRBD1 (5 bases). V lost 1 base and J lost 6, with 9 bases in between. Germline CDR1 is LGHDT and CDR2 is YNNKEL (reference sequence). CDR3 length equals 13 residues. CDR3: CASSQVRGAEAFF. CDR3 sequence (DNA): TGTGCCAGCAGCCAAGTTCGGGGGGCTGAAGCTTTCTTT.

V and J are TRBV5-6 and TRBJ2-3, with TRBD1 identical over 8 bases. J was trimmed by 6 bases and V by 0 bases; bases with no gene match: 3. CDR1 SGHDT and CDR2 YYEEEE come from the germline V gene. CDR3 length: 14 amino acids. CDR3 sequence: CASSLGTGTDTQYF. The CDR3 DNA is TGTGCCAGCAGCTTGGGGACAGGGACGGATACGCAGTATTTT.

This sequence joins TRBV7-8 and TRBJ2-2; perhaps TRBD2 as D (6 bases). This CDR3 is 15 amino acids long. The V end was cut by 5 bases, the J end by 0 bases, with 10 bases between. Germline CDR1 and CDR2: SGHVS and FQNEAQ. The CDR3 DNA reads as TGTGCCAGCAGCCGCGGGACTGCGAACACCGGGGAGCTGTTTTTT. Translation: CASSRGTANTGELFF. The full variable domain, rest sourced from reference TRBV7-8 and TRBJ2-2, is GAGVSQSPRYKVAKRGQDVALRCDPISGHVSLFWYQQALGQGPEFLTYFQNEAQLDKSGLPSDRFFAERPEGSVSTLKIQRTQQEDSAVYLCASSRGTANTGELFFGEGSRLTVL.

The V and J genes are TRBV5-1 and TRBJ2-5; 7 bases map to TRBD1. With 0 bases clipped from V and 5 bases from J, the junction kept 4 bases outside the gene matches. CDR1 and CDR2 (germline): SGHRS, YFSETQ. The CDR3 is 14 amino acids. CDR3 nucleotide sequence: TGCGCCAGCAGCTTGGGACAGGGTTGGGAGACCCAGTACTTC. Its protein is CASSLGQGWETQYF.

The rearrangement joins TRBV24-1 to TRBJ1-5; D perhaps matches TRBD1 (5 bases). Germline loops: CDR1 KGHDR, CDR2 SFDVKD. The ends were cut back, 3 bases at V and 3 bases at J, with 11 bases in the middle. The CDR3 is made up of 15 amino acids. The CDR3 loop is CATSDGGAPNQPQHF. CDR3 DNA sequence: TGTGCCACCAGTGATGGAGGGGCTCCCAATCAGCCCCAGCATTTT.

The rearrangement joins TRBV27 to TRBJ1-4; no definite D call. Germline-derived CDR1 and CDR2 are MNHEY and SMNVEV (reference sequence). CDR3 length equals 13 residues. Trimming left V 3 bases short and J 8 bases short, with 10 bases between. The CDR3 spells CASSLGVREKLFF. CDR3 nucleotides: TGTGCCAGCAGTTTGGGAGTACGGGAAAAACTGTTTTTT.

J is TRBJ1-4 and V is TRBV5-4; D is unclear. V lost 2 bases, J lost 8 bases, and 16 bases lay in between. In germline, CDR1 is SGHNT, CDR2 YYREEE (reference sequence). The CDR3 totals 15 residues. CDR3 region: CASSLMESPGEKLFF. The CDR3 DNA is TGTGCCAGCAGCTTAATGGAAAGCCCGGGAGAAAAACTGTTTTTT.

This chain links TRBV11-2 with TRBJ2-7; possible D gene TRBD1, 6 bases. Per germline, CDR1 SGHAT and CDR2 FQNNGV. The CDR3 is 13 amino acids. V gave up 2 bases and J gave up 4 bases, with 9 bases separating them. The CDR3 DNA reads as TGTGCCAGCAGCTTACAGGGGATATACGAGCAGTACTTC. Amino acids: CASSLQGIYEQYF. Together with reference TRBV11-2 and TRBJ2-7, the CDR3 gives the full variable domain: EAGVAQSPRYKIIEKRQSVAFWCNPISGHATLYWYQQILGQGPKLLIQFQNNGVVDDSQLPKDRFSAERLKGVDSTLKIQPAKLEDSAVYLCASSLQGIYEQYFGPGTRLTVT.

The chain recombines TRBV11-2 with TRBJ2-4; tentatively, D is TRBD2 (5 bases). The germline V gene has CDR1 SGHAT and CDR2 FQNNGV. This CDR3 has 11 amino acids. The V end lost 6 bases, the J end lost 13 bases, and 13 bases lay between the germline ends. The CDR3 protein is CASRRSREQYF. For the CDR3, the DNA is TGTGCCAGCAGGCGGAGTCGGGAACAGTACTTC.

The rearrangement uses TRBV6-5 and TRBJ2-3, with D uncertain. CDR3 length equals 13 residues. V was trimmed by 6 bases and J by 1 base, leaving 8 bases between them. In germline, CDR1 is MNHEY, CDR2 SVGAGI. In DNA, the CDR3 is TGTGCCAGCAGGGCCCGGGGCACAGATACGCAGTATTTT. It encodes CASRARGTDTQYF.

J is TRBJ2-3 and V is TRBV5-6, with 9 positions matching TRBD1. V trimming: 4 bases; J trimming: 0 bases; junction bases outside the gene matches: 6. The germline V gene encodes CDR1 SGHDT and CDR2 YYEEEE. This CDR3 has 16 residues. For the CDR3, the DNA is TGTGCCAGCAGCGGACCGGGACAGGGAAGCACAGATACGCAGTATTTT. This sequence encodes CASSGPGQGSTDTQYF. Complete variable domain (other parts from reference TRBV5-6 and TRBJ2-3): DAGVTQSPTHLIKTRGQQVTLRCSPKSGHDTVSWYQQALGQGPQFIFQYYEEEERQRGNFPDRFSGHQFPNYSSELNVNALLLGDSALYLCASSGPGQGSTDTQYFGPGTRLTVL.

The chain uses TRBV5-4 and TRBJ2-3; weak D call: TRBD2 (6 bases). The germline V gene encodes CDR1 SGHNT and CDR2 YYREEE (reference sequence). There are 16 residues in the CDR3. The V and J ends lost 0 bases and 4 bases respectively, with 15 bases between them. The CDR3 DNA follows: TGTGCCAGCAGCTTGGGAGGAGGGGAGGTCGCAGATACGCAGTATTTT. Protein product: CASSLGGGEVADTQYF.